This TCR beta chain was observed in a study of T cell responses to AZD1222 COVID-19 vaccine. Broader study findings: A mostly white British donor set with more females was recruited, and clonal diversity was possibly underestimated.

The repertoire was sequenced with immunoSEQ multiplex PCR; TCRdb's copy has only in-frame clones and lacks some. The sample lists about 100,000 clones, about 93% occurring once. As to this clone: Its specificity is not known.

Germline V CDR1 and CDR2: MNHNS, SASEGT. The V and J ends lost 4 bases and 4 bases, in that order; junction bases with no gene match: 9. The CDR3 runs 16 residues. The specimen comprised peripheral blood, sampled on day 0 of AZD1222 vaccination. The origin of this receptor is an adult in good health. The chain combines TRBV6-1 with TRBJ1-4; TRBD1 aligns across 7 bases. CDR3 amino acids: CASSGTGQPGNEKLFF. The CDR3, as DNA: TGTGCCAGCAGTGGGACAGGTCAACCTGGTAATGAAAAACTGTTTTTT.